One sample yielded the 20 T cell receptor beta chains listed below, sequenced in a study of blood T cell repertoires in COVID-19. Produced via immunoSEQ multiplex PCR; TCRdb's table is partial and in-frame only. The data show about 200,000 clones, approximately 79% seen once. The source material was peripheral blood. These receptors were obtained from a man aged 50 to 60 who had recovered from COVID-19.

This chain links TRBV19 with TRBJ2-6; the D is unclear. Germline V gene lookup returns CDR1 LNHDA and CDR2 SQIVND (reference sequence). V was pared by 4 bases and J by 0 bases, with 7 bases between. This CDR3 has 15 residues. This chain's CDR3 is CASSTQNSGANVLTF. CDR3 in DNA: TGTGCCAGTAGTACACAGAACTCTGGGGCCAACGTCCTGACTTTC.

This chain connects TRBV9 to TRBJ1-2; 7 bases line up with TRBD1. V was clipped by 4 bases and J by 7 bases; unmatched bases: 10. From germline, CDR1 is SGDLS and CDR2 YYNGEE. The CDR3 covers 14 residues. The CDR3 sequence: CASSPLDRFGGYTF. As DNA, the CDR3 is TGTGCCAGCAGCCCCCTGGACAGGTTCGGTGGCTACACCTTC.

This chain uses TRBV6-5 with TRBJ1-1, with D perhaps TRBD1 (6 bases). CDR1 and CDR2 (germline): MNHEY, SVGAGI. Trimming shortened V by 2 bases and J by 2 bases, and 15 bases separated the two germline ends. The CDR3 is 16 residues long. CDR3 nucleotides: TGTGCCAGCAGTTACCCCCTGCCGACAGGAAACACTGAAGCTTTCTTT. This gives the protein CASSYPLPTGNTEAFF.

The chain employs TRBV7-2 and TRBJ2-2, with 7 bases fitting TRBD2. CDR1 and CDR2 from the germline V gene are SGHTA and FQGNSA. The CDR3 length is 15 residues. The trim removed 4 bases at V and 5 bases at J, leaving 7 bases unmatched. The CDR3 region is CASSSGTIGTGELFF. CDR3 nucleotides: TGTGCCAGCAGCTCCGGGACTATAGGGACCGGGGAGCTGTTTTTT.

Only a few counts were recorded for this clone. The V and J genes are TRBV9 and TRBJ2-7, with 8 positions matching TRBD2. In germline, CDR1 is SGDLS, CDR2 YYNGEE. This CDR3 has 12 residues. Losses at the gene ends were 7 bases for V and 3 bases for J; bases not matched to a gene: 3. The CDR3 loop is CASPSGSYEQYF. DNA of the CDR3: TGTGCCAGCCCCAGCGGGAGCTACGAGCAGTACTTC.

This clone was detected once. The chain carries TRBV28 and TRBJ1-1; D remains unclear. This CDR3 region has 13 residues. Trimming pared 6 bases from V and 5 bases from J, leaving 13 bases between. Germline CDR1 is MDHEN and CDR2 is SYDVKM. The CDR3, as DNA: TGTGCCAGCAGATGGACGGAGGAAACTGAAGCTTTCTTT. Amino acid sequence: CASRWTEETEAFF.

The chain uses TRBV3-1 (or the pseudogene TRBV3-2) and TRBJ2-7; D is unclear. Germline CDR1 and CDR2: LGHDT and YNNKEL (reference sequence). The ends were cut back, 2 bases at V and 2 bases at J, with 4 bases in the middle. The CDR3 runs to 12 residues. The CDR3 bases are TGTGCCAGCAGCCAAACTACCTACGAGCAGTACTTC. It is translated as CASSQTTYEQYF.

The V gene is TRBV24-1, the J gene TRBJ2-1; 9 bases match TRBD1. From germline, CDR1 is KGHDR and CDR2 SFDVKD. The CDR3 sequence is 15 residues long. The J segment lost 6 bases and the V segment lost 3 bases, leaving 5 bases of the junction unmatched. The CDR3 sequence: CATSDPGQGINEQFF. CDR3 sequence (DNA): TGTGCCACCAGTGATCCGGGACAGGGCATCAATGAGCAGTTCTTC.

In this sample, this clone turned up many times. The chain is built from TRBV2 and TRBJ1-1, with TRBD1 matching over 7 bases. V shed 6 bases and J 5 bases; nucleotides not matched to a gene: 15. Looked up from germline, CDR1 is SNHLY and CDR2 is FYNNEI. The CDR3 loop spans 16 amino acids. CDR3 in amino acids: CASSKESTGERTEAFF. The CDR3 coding sequence is TGTGCCAGCAGCAAAGAAAGCACAGGGGAACGGACTGAAGCTTTCTTT.

The chain couples TRBV18 to TRBJ2-7; the match to TRBD2 covers 8 bases. The CDR3 has 15 amino acids. Germline CDR1 reads KGHSH; CDR2 reads LQKENI. Trimming took 1 base from V and 0 from J; bases not matched to a gene: 2. The CDR3 sequence is CASSPLAGISYEQYF. The CDR3 DNA reads TGTGCCAGCTCACCACTAGCGGGAATCTCCTACGAGCAGTACTTC.

The V gene is TRBV11-3, the J gene TRBJ2-4, with D tentatively TRBD2 (5 bases). Germline V gene sequence: CDR1 SGHNT, CDR2 YENEEA. With 2 bases removed from V and 1 base from J, the gap between germline ends came to 15 bases. The CDR3 extends over 17 amino acids. CDR3 protein: CASSLPRGRAAKNIQYF. CDR3 nucleotide sequence: TGTGCCAGCAGCTTACCCCGGGGAAGGGCGGCCAAAAACATTCAGTACTTC.

The chain links TRBV27 to TRBJ2-2; TRBD2 might be the D (6 bases). Trimming left V 6 bases short and J 2 bases short, with 16 bases between. Germline V gene data show CDR1 as MNHEY and CDR2 as SMNVEV (reference sequence). The CDR3 covers 16 residues. CDR3 sequence reads: CASRTGDPLNTGELFF. CDR3 nucleotides: TGTGCCAGCAGGACGGGGGATCCCCTTAACACCGGGGAGCTGTTTTTT.

The rearrangement uses TRBV13 and TRBJ2-7; 9 bases line up with TRBD2. V lost 0 bases, J lost 2 bases, and 8 bases stayed unmatched. From germline, CDR1 is PRHDT and CDR2 FYEKMQ (reference sequence). This CDR3 has 17 amino acids. The CDR3 loop is CASSLGLPQRGAYEQYF. The CDR3 nucleotides are TGTGCCAGCAGCTTAGGCTTACCCCAGCGGGGGGCCTACGAGCAGTACTTC.

V is TRBV6-5 and J is TRBJ1-5, with D tentatively TRBD1 (5 bases). V was cut by 10 bases and J by 1 base, with 14 bases left in between. Germline V lookup: CDR1 MNHEY, CDR2 SVGAGI. The CDR3 spans 14 residues. DNA for the CDR3: TGTGCCATCTCGACAGAACCGAGCAATCAGCCCCAGCATTTT. It encodes CAISTEPSNQPQHF.

Regarding this clone: Other DNA sequences from this sample encode an identical CDR3 as well. This sequence joins TRBV7-3 and TRBJ2-3; 11 bases are shared with TRBD2. V shed 5 bases, J shed 2 bases, and the junction held 6 bases outside the gene matches. The CDR3 is 16 residues long. Looked up from germline, CDR1 is SGHTA and CDR2 is FQGTGA. This CDR3 is CASSITSGSSTDTQYF. The CDR3 bases are TGTGCCAGCAGCATCACTAGCGGGAGCTCCACAGATACGCAGTATTTT. The entire variable domain, with the rest obtained from reference TRBV7-3 and TRBJ2-3, is as follows: GAGVSQTPSNKVTEKGKYVELRCDPISGHTALYWYRQSLGQGPEFLIYFQGTGAADDSGLPNDRFFAVRPEGSVSTLKIQRTERGDSAVYLCASSITSGSSTDTQYFGPGTRLTVL.

This sequence joins TRBV2 and TRBJ2-5, with TRBD1 matching 8 bases. Germline loops: CDR1 SNHLY, CDR2 FYNNEI. The CDR3 contains 16 residues. J lost 2 bases, V lost 7 bases, and 12 bases had no gene match. DNA of the CDR3: TGTGCCAGCAAAAGGGCAGGGGGCGCACAGCAAGAGACCCAGTACTTC. It codes for CASKRAGGAQQETQYF. Supplemented by reference TRBV2 and TRBJ2-5, the full variable domain reads EPEVTQTPSHQVTQMGQEVILRCVPISNHLYFYWYRQILGQKVEFLVSFYNNEISEKSEIFDDQFSVERPDGSNFTLKIRSTKLEDSAMYFCASKRAGGAQQETQYFGPGTRLLVL.

The chain uses TRBV5-1 and TRBJ2-1, with no clear D. Trimming shortened V by 1 base and J by 5 bases, and 10 bases separated the two germline ends. This CDR3 comprises 14 residues. Germline CDR1 SGHRS, CDR2 YFSETQ. Here the CDR3 reads CASSLIHPNNEQFF. In DNA form, the CDR3 reads TGCGCCAGCAGCTTGATCCACCCTAACAATGAGCAGTTCTTC.

This clone was recorded once. The chain uses TRBV29-1 and TRBJ2-5, with TRBD1 identical over 7 bases. The CDR3 totals 13 residues. The V segment lost 6 bases and the J segment 2 bases; nucleotides outside the gene matches: 6. Germline CDR1 is SQVTM and CDR2 is ANQGSEA. The CDR3 loop reads CSVRRQGQETQYF. CDR3 sequence (DNA): TGCAGCGTCCGAAGACAGGGACAAGAGACCCAGTACTTC.

The chain combines TRBV12-3 or TRBV12-4 with TRBJ2-5, with D perhaps matching TRBD1 (6 bases). This CDR3 region has 13 residues. The V gene lost 10 bases and the J gene lost 4 bases, with 16 bases spanning the gap. CDR3 sequence (DNA): TGTGCCACACAAGGGGGTATCGGAGAGACCCAGTACTTC. Residues: CATQGGIGETQYF.

The table lists this clone with a few counts. The rearrangement uses TRBV5-6 and TRBJ2-5, with 9 bases matching TRBD1. The germline CDR1 and CDR2 sequences are SGHDT and YYEEEE. V was clipped by 5 bases and J by 1 base; unmatched bases: 6. The CDR3 spans 15 residues. In nucleotides, the CDR3 is TGTGCCAGCAGTCCCGACAGGGGGATCCAAGAGACCCAGTACTTC. Its protein product is CASSPDRGIQETQYF.